This T cell receptor (beta chain) was obtained from a study of blood T cells in healthy people across ages. The use of a sample-barcoded 5' primer and a J-beta primer mix characterized a second PCR of roughly 7 to 12 cycles. TCRdb reprocessed the 5' RACE reads via MiXCR and lists one record per CDR3 protein. Of about 780,000 distinct CDR3 sequences in the sample, around 45% were seen once. Turning to this clonotype: Antigen specificity is unknown.

Study-wide findings and caveats: Comparison with aged donors showed that long-lived donors had more naive CD4+ cells and higher diversity.

Every donor contributed about 10 milliliters of peripheral blood by blood draw. The CDR3 covers 13 residues. Trimming removed 5 bases from V and 5 bases from J; junction bases left unmatched: 5. Per the germline V gene, CDR1 is SGHDT and CDR2 is YYEEEE. The sequence came from a man older than 75 in good health. The chain uses TRBV5-6 and TRBJ1-1; 8 bases are shared with TRBD1. What was sequenced was blood. The CDR3 DNA sequence: TGTGCCAGCAGACAGACAGGGGAGACTGAAGCTTTCTTT. Translated, it gives CASRQTGETEAFF. The whole variable domain, filled in from reference TRBV5-6 and TRBJ1-1, reads DAGVTQSPTHLIKTRGQQVTLRCSPKSGHDTVSWYQQALGQGPQFIFQYYEEEERQRGNFPDRFSGHQFPNYSSELNVNALLLGDSALYLCASRQTGETEAFFGQGTRLTVV.